Following are 23 T cell receptor beta chains from one sample sequenced in a study of blood T cell repertoires in COVID-19. Clones were sequenced by immunoSEQ multiplex PCR, and TCRdb holds only the in-frame ones, with some missing. Of about 250,000 clones in the sample, approximately 90% were seen once. Material for sequencing was PBMCs or T cells enriched from blood (not recorded which). The receptors were gathered from a man aged 18 to 30 who had recovered from COVID-19.

J is TRBJ1-1 and V is TRBV28; D not certain. Germline values: CDR1 MDHEN, CDR2 SYDVKM. The CDR3 is made up of 12 amino acids. Trimming pared 7 bases from V and 4 bases from J, leaving 10 bases between. The CDR3 DNA is TGTGCCAGCAATAGAGAGGCCACTGAAGCTTTCTTT. Translating gives CASNREATEAFF.

The gene calls are TRBV11-2 and TRBJ2-3, with D possibly TRBD1 on 5 matching bases. The germline V gene encodes CDR1 SGHAT and CDR2 FQNNGV. This CDR3 has 15 residues. The V end lost 3 bases, the J end lost 2 bases, and 12 bases lay between the germline ends. The CDR3 here is CASSFRQPHTDTQYF. CDR3 DNA sequence: TGTGCCAGCAGCTTCAGACAGCCCCACACAGATACGCAGTATTTT.

The chain combines TRBV7-3 with TRBJ2-7; 7 bases match TRBD1. Trimming removed 2 bases from V and 5 bases from J; junction bases left unmatched: 9. The CDR3 loop spans 15 amino acids. CDR1 is SGHTA and CDR2 is FQGTGA in the germline V gene. The CDR3 nucleotides read TGTGCCAGCAGCTTATGGGCAGGGGGTGTAAACGAGCAGTACTTC. It is translated as CASSLWAGGVNEQYF.

The rearrangement links TRBV28 to TRBJ1-5, with 8 nucleotides matching TRBD1. The CDR3 covers 16 residues. The trim removed 6 bases at V and 1 base at J, leaving 8 bases unmatched. Germline V gene data show CDR1 as MDHEN and CDR2 as SYDVKM. The CDR3 region is CASRFPDRASNQPQHF. The CDR3 coding sequence is TGTGCCAGCAGGTTCCCGGACAGGGCAAGCAATCAGCCCCAGCATTTT.

The rearrangement uses TRBV14 and TRBJ2-5, with 7 bases aligning to TRBD1. The junction had 6 bases not matched to a gene; V was cut back by 4 bases and J by 1 base. CDR1 and CDR2 from the germline V gene are SGHDN and FVKESK. The CDR3 is 15 residues long. CDR3 bases: TGTGCCAGCAGCCCGAGGACAGGCGGCCAAGAGACCCAGTACTTC. Protein product: CASSPRTGGQETQYF. Full variable domain (remainder filled in from reference TRBV14 and TRBJ2-5): EAGVTQFPSHSVIEKGQTVTLRCDPISGHDNLYWYRRVMGKEIKFLLHFVKESKQDESGMPNNRFLAERTGGTYSTLKVQPAELEDSGVYFCASSPRTGGQETQYFGPGTRLLVL.

The V gene is TRBV19, the J gene TRBJ2-2, with 9 bases matching TRBD2. The CDR3 has 15 residues. The V gene end was trimmed by 3 bases and the J gene end by 4 bases; junction bases not matched to a gene: 3. The germline V gene has CDR1 LNHDA and CDR2 SQIVND (reference sequence). The CDR3 sequence is CASSISRGGTGELFF. The CDR3, as DNA: TGTGCCAGTAGTATCTCGCGGGGGGGCACCGGGGAGCTGTTTTTT.

The chain uses TRBV20-1 and TRBJ2-5; 11 bases line up with TRBD2. This CDR3 spans 17 amino acids. The germline CDR1 and CDR2 sequences are DFQATT and SNEGSKA (reference sequence). The ends lost 3 bases at V and 2 bases at J; junction bases unmatched: 11. CDR3 residues: CSASASGGQVRQETQYF. In DNA, the CDR3 is TGCAGTGCTAGTGCTAGCGGGGGGCAGGTGAGACAAGAGACCCAGTACTTC.

The chain links TRBV5-6 to TRBJ2-1; 10 bases line up with TRBD2. CDR3 size: 16 residues. The V gene end was trimmed by 2 bases and the J gene end by 5 bases; junction bases not matched to a gene: 7. Germline values: CDR1 SGHDT, CDR2 YYEEEE. The CDR3 spells CASSFYQTSGDNEQFF. The CDR3, as DNA: TGTGCCAGCAGCTTTTATCAAACTAGCGGGGACAATGAGCAGTTCTTC.

The V and J genes are TRBV29-1 and TRBJ2-5, with a weak D call TRBD1 (5 bases). CDR1 is SQVTM, CDR2 ANQGSEA, per germline. V was trimmed by 3 bases and J by 2 bases, leaving 7 bases between them. The CDR3 is 12 amino acids. The chain's CDR3 is CSVDGQQETQYF. CDR3 DNA sequence: TGCAGCGTTGATGGACAACAAGAGACCCAGTACTTC. Together with reference TRBV29-1 and TRBJ2-5, the CDR3 gives the full variable domain: SAVISQKPSRDICQRGTSLTIQCQVDSQVTMMFWYRQQPGQSLTLIATANQGSEATYESGFVIDKFPISRPNLTFSTLTVSNMSPEDSSIYLCSVDGQQETQYFGPGTRLLVL.

This clone appeared a single time. CDR3 sequence reads: CAWSVVVLGTQYF. The DNA of the CDR3 is TGTGCCTGGAGTGTAGTGGTGCTCGGGACCCAGTACTTC. The chain is built from TRBV30 and TRBJ2-5, with D hard to call. Germline CDR1 GTSNPN, CDR2 SVGIG (reference sequence). Deletions cut 0 bases from V and 7 bases from J, with 12 bases between. CDR3 size: 13 residues.

CDR3 DNA: TGTGCCAGCAGACGACTAGCCCGTGTGACAGGGAACACCGGGGAGCTGTTTTTT. Its translation: CASRRLARVTGNTGELFF. The chain recombines TRBV6-6 with TRBJ2-2; D perhaps matches TRBD2 (7 bases). The germline V gene has CDR1 MNHNY and CDR2 SVGAGI (reference sequence). V lost 6 bases to trimming and J lost 1 base, with 21 bases between them. The CDR3 sequence is 18 residues long.

This chain's CDR3 is CASSQDQWTGGFGIQYF. CDR3 sequence (DNA): TGCGCCAGCAGCCAAGATCAGTGGACAGGGGGCTTTGGCATTCAGTACTTC. The chain carries TRBV4-1 and TRBJ2-4, with 11 bases fitting TRBD1. This CDR3 contains 17 residues. Unmatched junction bases numbered 10, after V lost 0 bases and J lost 9 bases. Germline values: CDR1 MGHRA, CDR2 YSYEKL.

The rearrangement uses TRBV25-1 and TRBJ1-5; D gene uncertain. Trimming shortened V by 3 bases and J by 2 bases, and 11 bases separated the two germline ends. Germline V CDR1 and CDR2: MGHDK, SYGVNS. There are 15 residues in the CDR3. CDR3 amino acids: CASSDGVGGNQPQHF. CDR3 in DNA: TGTGCCAGCAGTGATGGGGTCGGGGGCAATCAGCCCCAGCATTTT.

The V call is TRBV11-2, the J call TRBJ2-4; TRBD1 aligns across 7 bases. The CDR3 runs to 14 residues. Germline CDR1 SGHAT, CDR2 FQNNGV. V lost 5 bases to trimming and J lost 5 bases; unmatched junction nucleotides: 6. The CDR3 sequence is CASSKDRPQNIQYF. Written as DNA, the CDR3 is TGTGCCAGCAGCAAGGACAGGCCTCAAAACATTCAGTACTTC. Based on the CDR3 plus reference TRBV11-2 and TRBJ2-4, the full variable domain is EAGVAQSPRYKIIEKRQSVAFWCNPISGHATLYWYQQILGQGPKLLIQFQNNGVVDDSQLPKDRFSAERLKGVDSTLKIQPAKLEDSAVYLCASSKDRPQNIQYFGAGTRLSVL.

The rearrangement uses TRBV29-1 and TRBJ1-1; D perhaps matches TRBD1 (6 bases). The CDR3 has 13 residues. Germline assignment: CDR1 SQVTM and CDR2 ANQGSEA. Deletions cut 3 bases from V and 1 base from J, with 9 bases between. CDR3 protein: CSVDDRSNTEAFF. The CDR3 region has the DNA TGCAGCGTTGATGACAGGTCGAACACTGAAGCTTTCTTT.

J is TRBJ2-3 and V is TRBV27; D ambiguous. The CDR3 has 13 residues. Germline-derived CDR1 and CDR2 are MNHEY and SMNVEV (reference sequence). V lost 6 bases and J 1 base, leaving 8 bases between the germline ends. The CDR3 DNA is TGTGCCAGCAGCTCCCTTGGCACAGATACGCAGTATTTT. This encodes CASSSLGTDTQYF.

The chain employs TRBV5-1 and TRBJ2-3, with D possibly being TRBD2 (5 bases). The germline CDR1 and CDR2 sequences are SGHRS and YFSETQ. The CDR3 consists of 14 residues. The V gene lost 3 bases and the J gene lost 2 bases, with 10 bases spanning the gap. This CDR3 is CASSSRGSTDTQYF. The DNA of the CDR3 is TGCGCCAGCAGCTCCCGGGGATCCACAGATACGCAGTATTTT.

V usage is TRBV19 and J usage is TRBJ1-1; D is uncertain. This CDR3 region has 15 residues. Trimming stripped 5 bases from V and 1 base from J, with 14 bases between. Looked up from germline, CDR1 is LNHDA and CDR2 is SQIVND (reference sequence). CDR3 sequence: CASSQVEGGNTEAFF. CDR3 in DNA: TGTGCCAGTAGTCAAGTGGAGGGAGGGAACACTGAAGCTTTCTTT.

The chain recombines TRBV19 with TRBJ1-5, with 9 bases identical to TRBD1. The CDR3 runs 15 residues. V shed 5 bases, J shed 2 bases, and the junction held 4 bases outside the gene matches. Germline loops: CDR1 LNHDA, CDR2 SQIVND (reference sequence). The CDR3 DNA reads as TGTGCCAGTAGTTTAACAGGGGGCGGCAATCAGCCCCAGCATTTT. Translation: CASSLTGGGNQPQHF.

The rearrangement links TRBV4-2 to TRBJ2-2, with no clear D. Trimming removed 0 bases at V and 2 bases at J, with 10 bases between. CDR1 and CDR2 (germline): LGHNA, YNFKEQ. The CDR3 covers 16 residues. The CDR3, as DNA: TGTGCCAGCAGCCAAGATGTGGCCAGAAACACCGGGGAGCTGTTTTTT. It specifies CASSQDVARNTGELFF.

The J gene is TRBJ1-4, the V gene TRBV6-5; TRBD1 matches at 7 bases. Germline V lookup: CDR1 MNHEY, CDR2 SVGAGI. The junction had 4 bases not matched to a gene; V was cut back by 6 bases and J by 0 bases. The CDR3 length is 15 residues. The CDR3 DNA reads TGTGCCAGCAGGTCGGGACAGCCAACTAATGAAAAACTGTTTTTT. It translates to CASRSGQPTNEKLFF.

The gene calls are TRBV6-5 and TRBJ1-2, with 7 bases lining up with TRBD1. Germline CDR1 is MNHEY and CDR2 is SVGAGI. With V trimmed by 5 bases and J by 0 bases, 3 bases remained unmatched. The CDR3 has 14 residues. CDR3: CASSPDRANYGYTF. CDR3 DNA: TGTGCCAGCAGTCCCGACAGGGCTAACTATGGCTACACCTTC.

The count of this clone is one. The chain joins TRBV5-1 to TRBJ1-4; the match to TRBD1 covers 7 bases. The CDR3 extends over 17 amino acids. The junction had 7 bases not matched to a gene; V was cut back by 2 bases and J by 0 bases. Looked up from germline, CDR1 is SGHRS and CDR2 is YFSETQ. For the CDR3, the DNA is TGCGCCAGCAGCTTAGCCAGGGGGAAGACAACTAATGAAAAACTGTTTTTT. Its protein product is CASSLARGKTTNEKLFF.